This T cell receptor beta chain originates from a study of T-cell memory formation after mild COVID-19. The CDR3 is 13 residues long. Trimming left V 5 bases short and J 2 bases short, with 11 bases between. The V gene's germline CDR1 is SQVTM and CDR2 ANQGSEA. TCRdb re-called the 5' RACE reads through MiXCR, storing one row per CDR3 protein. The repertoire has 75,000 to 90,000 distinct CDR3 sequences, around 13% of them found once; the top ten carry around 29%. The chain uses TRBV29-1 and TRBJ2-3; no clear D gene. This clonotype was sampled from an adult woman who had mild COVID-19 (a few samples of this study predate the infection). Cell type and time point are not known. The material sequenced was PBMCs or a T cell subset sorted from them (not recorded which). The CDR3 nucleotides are TGCAGCGTTAATGGTCCAGACACAGATACGCAGTATTTT. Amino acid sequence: CSVNGPDTDTQYF.